A selection of T cell receptor beta chains follows, all from one sample in a study of blood T cells in healthy people across ages. Each CDR3 protein gets one entry after TCRdb re-called the 5' RACE reads with MiXCR. The sample holds under 750,000 distinct CDR3 sequences, roughly 48% seen once. Sequenced input: blood. The receptors here all came from an elderly man in good health. CDR3s include the opening cysteine and the closing phenylalanine or tryptophan. The order of the fields is D gene, J gene, V gene, CDR3 protein. D genes are given only for firm matches.

>TRBD1|TRBJ1-1|TRBV6-5
CASSGGQGRNTEAFF
>TRBD1|TRBJ2-5|TRBV9
CASSKGQGWSETQYF
>-|TRBJ2-2|TRBV9
CASSVGETGELFF
>TRBD1|TRBJ2-1|TRBV15
CATSMNRGSSNEQFF
>TRBD1|TRBJ1-6|TRBV12-3/TRBV12-4
CASSPDRAIHSPLHF
>-|TRBJ2-1|TRBV9
CASSVGPGTSYNEQFF
>-|TRBJ2-3|TRBV3-1
CASSQRGGGATDTQYF
>TRBD2|TRBJ2-5|TRBV5-6
CASSLFTSGGPETQYF
>-|TRBJ2-1|TRBV2
CASSLMTSRAEQFF
>-|TRBJ1-2|TRBV4-3
CASSPDGYYGYTF
>-|TRBJ2-7|TRBV7-2
CASSLVSGSNYEQYF
>TRBD2|TRBJ2-7|TRBV12-3/TRBV12-4
CASSLIAGLSYEQYF
>-|TRBJ2-7|TRBV6-2/TRBV6-3
CASSYLGGQYF
>-|TRBJ1-6|TRBV10-2
CASSGNTGNSPLHF
>TRBD2|TRBJ2-1|TRBV7-2
CASSGSSYNEQLF
>-|TRBJ2-5|TRBV7-2
CASSSPWQETQYF
>TRBD1|TRBJ2-7|TRBV7-2
CASSPRQGSYEQYF
>TRBD1|TRBJ1-2|TRBV4-1
CASSHPQGPGGYGYTF
>TRBD2|TRBJ2-7|TRBV7-9
CASSPGTSDTYEQYF
>-|TRBJ2-7|TRBV5-1
CASSLFSGEAYEQYF
>TRBD2|TRBJ2-7|TRBV7-2
CASRPALGLASGEQYF
>TRBD2|TRBJ2-1|TRBV20-1
CSAASGLWGEQFF
>TRBD1|TRBJ1-5|TRBV6-2/TRBV6-3
CASSPDRAGDQPQHF
>TRBD2|TRBJ2-3|TRBV5-1
CASSLELAGGMDTQYF
>-|TRBJ2-7|TRBV4-1
CASSQDLGAKNEQYF
>TRBD2|TRBJ2-3|TRBV9
CASSVRGGSVGASTDTQYF
>-|TRBJ1-2|TRBV7-2
CASSFRAVNYGYTF
>-|TRBJ2-1|TRBV3-1
CASSLRGSHNEQFF
>TRBD2|TRBJ2-7|TRBV9
CASSVTSGRANEQYF
>-|TRBJ1-2|TRBV20-1
CSARVTGNYGYTF
>-|TRBJ1-2|TRBV15
CATSRDSLDGYTF
>-|TRBJ2-5|TRBV10-3
CAISLLQGTETQYF
>TRBD2|TRBJ2-1|TRBV20-1
CSASKIQTSGIYNEQFF
>-|TRBJ1-2|TRBV3-1
CASSQGWSGLVYGYTF
>-|TRBJ1-2|TRBV27
CASTRDVGSGYTF
>-|TRBJ2-5|TRBV7-2
CASRLGGNQETQYF
>-|TRBJ2-1|TRBV28
CASSFAPALPEQFF
>-|TRBJ2-1|TRBV6-5
CASSTRGATHNEQFF
>TRBD1|TRBJ2-5|TRBV7-2
CASSLVWTGQETQYF
>-|TRBJ2-4|TRBV6-2/TRBV6-3
CASSYTGSSYIQYF
>-|TRBJ1-6|TRBV4-3
CASSQDPTGTYNSPLHF
>-|-|TRBV7-2
CASSLPLVGNIQYF
>TRBD2|TRBJ2-3|TRBV6-6
CASSYPRAGGPDTQYF
>-|TRBJ2-7|TRBV4-3
CASSQEIHSTYEQYF
>TRBD1|TRBJ2-7|TRBV6-1
CASSRMTGGTYEQYF
>TRBD2|TRBJ2-3|TRBV6-5
CASSYTSGKGTDTQYF
>-|TRBJ1-1|TRBV6-6
CASSSPGNTEAFF
>TRBD1|TRBJ1-1|TRBV9
CASSDDRVAEAFF
>TRBD2|TRBJ2-3|TRBV6-6
CASRPAGVEDTQYF
>-|TRBJ1-6|TRBV7-8
CASSPREGNSPLHF
>-|TRBJ2-3|TRBV20-1
CSARRSTFTDTQYF
>-|TRBJ2-3|TRBV7-2
CASSLEITDTQYF
>TRBD1|TRBJ2-1|TRBV29-1
CSVDNGQGHNEQFF
>-|TRBJ1-2|TRBV6-5
CASSYSRGAGPTF